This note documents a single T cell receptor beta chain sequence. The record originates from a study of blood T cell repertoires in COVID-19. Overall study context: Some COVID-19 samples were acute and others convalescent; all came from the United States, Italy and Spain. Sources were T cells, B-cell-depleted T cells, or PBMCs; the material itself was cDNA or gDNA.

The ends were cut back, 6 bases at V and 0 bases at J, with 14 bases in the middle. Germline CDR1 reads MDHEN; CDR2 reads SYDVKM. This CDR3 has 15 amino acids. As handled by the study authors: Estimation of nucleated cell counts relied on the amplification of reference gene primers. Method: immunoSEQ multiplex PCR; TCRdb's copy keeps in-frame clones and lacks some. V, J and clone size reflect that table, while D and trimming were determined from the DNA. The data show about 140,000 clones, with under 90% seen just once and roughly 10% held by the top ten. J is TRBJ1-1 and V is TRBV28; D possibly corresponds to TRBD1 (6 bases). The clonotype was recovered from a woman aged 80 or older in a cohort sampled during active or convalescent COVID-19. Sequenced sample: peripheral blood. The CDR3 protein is CASRQQGYMNTEAFF. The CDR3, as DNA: TGTGCCAGCAGACAACAGGGATACATGAACACTGAAGCTTTCTTT.